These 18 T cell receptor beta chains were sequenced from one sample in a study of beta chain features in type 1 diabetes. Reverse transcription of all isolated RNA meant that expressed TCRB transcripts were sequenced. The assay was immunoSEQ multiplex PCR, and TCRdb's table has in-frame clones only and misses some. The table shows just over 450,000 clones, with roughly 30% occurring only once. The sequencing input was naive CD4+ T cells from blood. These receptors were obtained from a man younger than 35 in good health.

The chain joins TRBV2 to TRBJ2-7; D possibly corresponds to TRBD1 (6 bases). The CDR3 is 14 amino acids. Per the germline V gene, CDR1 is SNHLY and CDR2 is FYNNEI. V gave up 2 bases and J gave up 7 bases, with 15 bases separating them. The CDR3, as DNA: TGTGCCAGCAGTGAATTGGTCAGGGGTGAAGAGCAGTACTTC. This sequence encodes CASSELVRGEEQYF.

The CDR3 is CASSPGLAGINEQFF. The CDR3, as DNA: TGTGCCAGCAGTCCGGGACTAGCGGGCATAAATGAGCAGTTCTTC. V is TRBV28 and J is TRBJ2-1; 12 bases map to TRBD2. The CDR3 is made up of 15 amino acids. Trimming removed 5 bases from V and 7 bases from J; junction bases left unmatched: 6. Germline values: CDR1 MDHEN, CDR2 SYDVKM.

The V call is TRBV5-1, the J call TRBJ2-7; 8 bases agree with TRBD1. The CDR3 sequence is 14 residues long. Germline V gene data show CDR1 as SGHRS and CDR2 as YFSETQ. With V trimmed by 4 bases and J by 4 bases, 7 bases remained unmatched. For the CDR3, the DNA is TGCGCCAGCAGCACCGGGACAGGCCAGTACGAGCAGTACTTC. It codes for CASSTGTGQYEQYF.

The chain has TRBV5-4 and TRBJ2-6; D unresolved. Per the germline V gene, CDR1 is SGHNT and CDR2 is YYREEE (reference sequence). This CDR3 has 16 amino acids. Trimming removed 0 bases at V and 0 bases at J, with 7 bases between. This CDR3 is CASSLGPSSGANVLTF. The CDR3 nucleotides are TGTGCCAGCAGCTTGGGACCTAGCTCTGGGGCCAACGTCCTGACTTTC. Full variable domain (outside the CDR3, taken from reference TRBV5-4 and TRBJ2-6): ETGVTQSPTHLIKTRGQQVTLRCSSQSGHNTVSWYQQALGQGPQFIFQYYREEENGRGNFPPRFSGLQFPNYSSELNVNALELDDSALYLCASSLGPSSGANVLTFGAGSRLTVL.

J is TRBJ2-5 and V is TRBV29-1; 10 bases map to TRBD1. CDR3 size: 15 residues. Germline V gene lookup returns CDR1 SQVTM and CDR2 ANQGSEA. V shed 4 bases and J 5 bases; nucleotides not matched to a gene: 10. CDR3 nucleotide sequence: TGCAGCGTTGCCGGGGTGACAGGGGGCGACGAGACCCAGTACTTC. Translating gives CSVAGVTGGDETQYF.

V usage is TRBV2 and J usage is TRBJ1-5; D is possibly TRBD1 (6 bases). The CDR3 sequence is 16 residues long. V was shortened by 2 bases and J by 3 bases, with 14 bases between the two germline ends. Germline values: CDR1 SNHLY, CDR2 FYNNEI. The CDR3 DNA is TGTGCCAGCAGTGAAAGGACAGCCTCATTCAATCAGCCCCAGCATTTT. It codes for CASSERTASFNQPQHF. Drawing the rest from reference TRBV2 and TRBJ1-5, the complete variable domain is EPEVTQTPSHQVTQMGQEVILRCVPISNHLYFYWYRQILGQKVEFLVSFYNNEISEKSEIFDDQFSVERPDGSNFTLKIRSTKLEDSAMYFCASSERTASFNQPQHFGDGTRLSIL.

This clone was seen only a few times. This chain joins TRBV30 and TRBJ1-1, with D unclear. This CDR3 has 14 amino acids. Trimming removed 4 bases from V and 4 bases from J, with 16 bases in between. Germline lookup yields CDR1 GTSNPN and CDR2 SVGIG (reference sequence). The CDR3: CAWNFDGSGTEAFF. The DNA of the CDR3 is TGTGCCTGGAACTTCGACGGGTCAGGCACTGAAGCTTTCTTT.

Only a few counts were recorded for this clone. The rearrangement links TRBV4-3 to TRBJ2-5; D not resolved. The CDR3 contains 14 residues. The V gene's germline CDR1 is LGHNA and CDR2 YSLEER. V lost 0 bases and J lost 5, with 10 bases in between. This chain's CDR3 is CASSQEILGETQYF. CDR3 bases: TGCGCCAGCAGCCAAGAGATCCTCGGGGAGACCCAGTACTTC.

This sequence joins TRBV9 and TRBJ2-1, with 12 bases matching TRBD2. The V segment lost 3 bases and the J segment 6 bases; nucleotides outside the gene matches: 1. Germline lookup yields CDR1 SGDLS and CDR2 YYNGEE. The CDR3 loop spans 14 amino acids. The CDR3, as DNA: TGTGCCAGCAGCGGGACTAGCGGGACCAATGAGCAGTTCTTC. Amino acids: CASSGTSGTNEQFF.

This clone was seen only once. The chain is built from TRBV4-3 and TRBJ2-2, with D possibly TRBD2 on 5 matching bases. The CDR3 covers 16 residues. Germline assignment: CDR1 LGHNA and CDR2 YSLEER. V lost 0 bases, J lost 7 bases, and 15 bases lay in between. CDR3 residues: CASSQDSRGFGGELFF. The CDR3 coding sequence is TGCGCCAGCAGCCAAGATAGCCGAGGGTTCGGCGGGGAGCTGTTTTTT.

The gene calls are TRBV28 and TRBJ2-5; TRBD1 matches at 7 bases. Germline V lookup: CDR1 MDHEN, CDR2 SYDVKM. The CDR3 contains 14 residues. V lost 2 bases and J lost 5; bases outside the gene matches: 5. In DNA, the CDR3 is TGTGCCAGCAGTTTAACCGGGACAGCCGAGACCCAGTACTTC. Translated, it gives CASSLTGTAETQYF.

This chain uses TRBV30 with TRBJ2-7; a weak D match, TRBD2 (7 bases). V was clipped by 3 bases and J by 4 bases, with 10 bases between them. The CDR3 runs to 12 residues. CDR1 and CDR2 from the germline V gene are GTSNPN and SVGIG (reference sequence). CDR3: CAWRKGGYEQYF. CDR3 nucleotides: TGTGCCTGGAGGAAGGGGGGGTACGAGCAGTACTTC. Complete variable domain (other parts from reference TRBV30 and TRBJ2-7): SQTIHQWPATLVQPVGSPLSLECTVEGTSNPNLYWYRQAAGRGLQLLFYSVGIGQISSEVPQNLSASRPQDRQFILSSKKLLLSDSGFYLCAWRKGGYEQYFGPGTRLTVT.

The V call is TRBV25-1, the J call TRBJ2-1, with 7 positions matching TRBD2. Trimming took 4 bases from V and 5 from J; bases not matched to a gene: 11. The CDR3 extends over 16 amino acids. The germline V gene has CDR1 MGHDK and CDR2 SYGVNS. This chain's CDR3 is CASSAATSNWDNEQFF. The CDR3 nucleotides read TGTGCCAGCAGTGCCGCGACTAGCAATTGGGACAATGAGCAGTTCTTC.

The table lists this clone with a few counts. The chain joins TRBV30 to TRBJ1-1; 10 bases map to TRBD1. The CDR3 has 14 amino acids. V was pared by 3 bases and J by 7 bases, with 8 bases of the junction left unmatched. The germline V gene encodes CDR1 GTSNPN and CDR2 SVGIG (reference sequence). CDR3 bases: TGTGCCTGGAGCCAAGACAGGGGGCATAGTGAAGCTTTCTTT. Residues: CAWSQDRGHSEAFF.

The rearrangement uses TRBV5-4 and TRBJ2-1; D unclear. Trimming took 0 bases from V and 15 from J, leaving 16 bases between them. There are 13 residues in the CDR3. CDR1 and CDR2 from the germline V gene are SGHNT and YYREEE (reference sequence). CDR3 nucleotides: TGTGCCAGCAGCTTGGCTGGTATGGGTTATTGGTTCTTC. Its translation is CASSLAGMGYWFF.

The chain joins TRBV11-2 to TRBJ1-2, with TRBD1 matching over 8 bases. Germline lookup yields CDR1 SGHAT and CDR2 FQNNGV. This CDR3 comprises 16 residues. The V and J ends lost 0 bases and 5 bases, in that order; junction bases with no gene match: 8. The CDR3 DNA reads TGTGCCAGCAGCTTAGACTACAGGGGGAGTTGGTATGGCTACACCTTC. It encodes CASSLDYRGSWYGYTF.

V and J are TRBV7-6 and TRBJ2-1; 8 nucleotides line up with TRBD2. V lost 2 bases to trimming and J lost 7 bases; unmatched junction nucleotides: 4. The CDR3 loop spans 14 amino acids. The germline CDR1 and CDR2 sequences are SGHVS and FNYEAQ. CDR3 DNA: TGTGCCAGCAGCTTACGGGAGGGCGGAAATGAGCAGTTCTTC. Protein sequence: CASSLREGGNEQFF.

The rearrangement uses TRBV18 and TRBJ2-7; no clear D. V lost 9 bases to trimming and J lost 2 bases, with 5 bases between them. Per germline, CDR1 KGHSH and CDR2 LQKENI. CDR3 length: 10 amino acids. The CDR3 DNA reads TGTGCCAGTTCCCCCTACGAGCAGTACTTC. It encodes CASSPYEQYF.